These T cell receptor beta chains were read from a single sample in a study of cytotoxic CD8 clonotypes in ibrutinib-treated CLL. Method: immunoSEQ multiplex PCR; TCRdb's copy keeps in-frame clones and lacks some. In the table there are fewer than 400,000 clones, roughly 70% of which are singletons. Source: PBMCs, taken after 36 months of ibrutinib treatment. All receptors come from a human donor with chronic lymphocytic leukemia. Both conserved end residues are part of each CDR3. Fields, in order: V gene, CDR3 length, J gene, D gene, clone size, CDR3 DNA, CDR3 protein. D genes are given only for firm matches. Clone size appears in some rows only: once, few, many, or a class for an expanded clone.

v_gene: TRBV7-2
len: 16
j_gene: TRBJ2-3
d_gene: NA
abundance: NA
CDR3nt: TGTGCCAGCAGCTTAGTAACAGGCCCTAGCACAGATACGCAGTATTTT
CDR3aa: CASSLVTGPSTDTQYF

v_gene: TRBV5-4
len: 16
j_gene: TRBJ2-7
d_gene: TRBD1
abundance: NA
CDR3nt: TGTGCCAGCAGCCGACCGCCGGGACAGGGACCCTACGAGCAGTACTTC
CDR3aa: CASSRPPGQGPYEQYF

v_gene: TRBV6-6
len: 16
j_gene: TRBJ2-3
d_gene: TRBD2
abundance: NA
CDR3nt: TGTGCCAGCAGCTCAAGACTAGCGGGGTACACAGATACGCAGTATTTT
CDR3aa: CASSSRLAGYTDTQYF

v_gene: TRBV19
len: 14
j_gene: TRBJ1-5
d_gene: TRBD1
abundance: NA
CDR3nt: TGTGCCAGTAGTTTCAGGGGGGCCAGGCAGCCCCAGCATTTT
CDR3aa: CASSFRGARQPQHF

v_gene: TRBV6-5
len: 15
j_gene: TRBJ1-1
d_gene: NA
abundance: NA
CDR3nt: TGTGCCAGCAGTTACTCACCGGGGTCAAACACTGAAGCTTTCTTT
CDR3aa: CASSYSPGSNTEAFF

v_gene: TRBV28
len: 16
j_gene: TRBJ2-4
d_gene: NA
abundance: NA
CDR3nt: TGTGCCAGCGTACCCTCGGGGGGCCGCGCCAAAAACATTCAGTACTTC
CDR3aa: CASVPSGGRAKNIQYF

v_gene: TRBV4-2
len: 13
j_gene: TRBJ2-7
d_gene: NA
abundance: few
CDR3nt: TGTGCCAGCAGTTTCTACCGTACCTACGAGCAGTACTTC
CDR3aa: CASSFYRTYEQYF

v_gene: TRBV15
len: 16
j_gene: TRBJ1-2
d_gene: TRBD1
abundance: NA
CDR3nt: TGTGCCACCAGCAGAGGCGACAGGGGTCAAAACTATGGCTACACCTTC
CDR3aa: CATSRGDRGQNYGYTF

v_gene: TRBV29-1
len: 13
j_gene: TRBJ1-1
d_gene: NA
abundance: NA
CDR3nt: TGCAGCGTTGTTGGGGGGACTCCGGGTGAAGCTTTCTTT
CDR3aa: CSVVGGTPGEAFF

v_gene: TRBV28
len: 16
j_gene: TRBJ2-1
d_gene: TRBD2
abundance: NA
CDR3nt: TGTGCCAGCAGTTTTGAGCGGGAGGGCCCTCGAAATGAGCAGTTCTTC
CDR3aa: CASSFEREGPRNEQFF

v_gene: TRBV6-5
len: 16
j_gene: TRBJ1-6
d_gene: TRBD1
abundance: NA
CDR3nt: TGTGCCAGCAGTTACTCCAGGACAGGGAGTAATTCACCCCTCCACTTT
CDR3aa: CASSYSRTGSNSPLHF

v_gene: TRBV11-1
len: 14
j_gene: TRBJ1-1
d_gene: NA
abundance: few
CDR3nt: TGTGCCAGCAGCTTCCGGGACGGGAACACTGAAGCTTTCTTT
CDR3aa: CASSFRDGNTEAFF

v_gene: TRBV27
len: 14
j_gene: TRBJ1-6
d_gene: TRBD1
abundance: NA
CDR3nt: TGTGCCAGCAGTCATGGACAGGGAGCGTCACCCCTCCACTTT
CDR3aa: CASSHGQGASPLHF

v_gene: TRBV6-5
len: 15
j_gene: TRBJ2-5
d_gene: TRBD1
abundance: NA
CDR3nt: TGTGCCAGCAGCTTGGACAGGGTGAGAGGAGAGACCCAGTACTTC
CDR3aa: CASSLDRVRGETQYF

v_gene: TRBV28
len: 14
j_gene: TRBJ1-2
d_gene: TRBD1
abundance: NA
CDR3nt: TGTGCCAGCAGTTTGGACAGGCTGGACTATGGCTACACCTTC
CDR3aa: CASSLDRLDYGYTF

v_gene: TRBV7-9
len: 17
j_gene: TRBJ2-7
d_gene: NA
abundance: NA
CDR3nt: TGTGCCAGCAGCTTAGGTGGAGGGAGGGGGCTGAAGCGGGAGCAGTACTTC
CDR3aa: CASSLGGGRGLKREQYF

v_gene: TRBV7-9
len: 14
j_gene: TRBJ2-6
d_gene: NA
abundance: few
CDR3nt: TGTGCCAGCAGCTTAGCATCTGGGGCCAACGTCCTGACTTTC
CDR3aa: CASSLASGANVLTF

v_gene: TRBV15
len: 16
j_gene: TRBJ2-3
d_gene: NA
abundance: NA
CDR3nt: TGTGCCACCAGCAGAGATGTGTGGGCGAGCACAGATACGCAGTATTTT
CDR3aa: CATSRDVWASTDTQYF

v_gene: TRBV7-3
len: 16
j_gene: TRBJ1-6
d_gene: TRBD1
abundance: NA
CDR3nt: TGTGCCAGCAGCGCTAATAGCCCCGGGACAGGTTCACCCCTCCACTTT
CDR3aa: CASSANSPGTGSPLHF

v_gene: TRBV6-5
len: 14
j_gene: TRBJ2-5
d_gene: TRBD1
abundance: once
CDR3nt: TGTGCCAGCAGTTACGGGACAGGGCTAGAGACCCAGTACTTC
CDR3aa: CASSYGTGLETQYF

v_gene: TRBV2
len: 11
j_gene: TRBJ2-5
d_gene: NA
abundance: NA
CDR3nt: TGTGCCAGCAGGGTTAGCGAGACCCAGTACTTC
CDR3aa: CASRVSETQYF

v_gene: TRBV7-6
len: 15
j_gene: TRBJ1-5
d_gene: NA
abundance: NA
CDR3nt: TGTGCCAGCAGCTTAGGCGCTCATAGCAATCAGCCCCAGCATTTT
CDR3aa: CASSLGAHSNQPQHF

v_gene: TRBV27
len: 14
j_gene: TRBJ2-1
d_gene: TRBD2
abundance: NA
CDR3nt: TGTGCCAGCAGTCGACTAGCGGGAAACAATGAGCAGTTCTTC
CDR3aa: CASSRLAGNNEQFF

v_gene: TRBV9
len: 14
j_gene: TRBJ1-1
d_gene: NA
abundance: NA
CDR3nt: TGTGCCAGCAGCCGATTCGGGGGAAACACTGAAGCTTTCTTT
CDR3aa: CASSRFGGNTEAFF

v_gene: TRBV7-6
len: 15
j_gene: TRBJ2-2
d_gene: NA
abundance: NA
CDR3nt: TGTGCCAGCAGCTTCGGACTGACGAACACCGGGGAGCTGTTTTTT
CDR3aa: CASSFGLTNTGELFF

v_gene: TRBV15
len: 15
j_gene: TRBJ2-7
d_gene: NA
abundance: few
CDR3nt: TGTGCCACCAGCAGAGAAAACCGGATTCCCTACGAGCAGTACTTC
CDR3aa: CATSRENRIPYEQYF

v_gene: TRBV4-3
len: 22
j_gene: TRBJ2-6
d_gene: NA
abundance: once
CDR3nt: TGCGCCAGCAGCCAAGATCTCACTATAACAGAGTCTCTCTTCTCTGGGGCCAACGTCCTGACTTTC
CDR3aa: CASSQDLTITESLFSGANVLTF

v_gene: TRBV19
len: 14
j_gene: TRBJ1-3
d_gene: NA
abundance: NA
CDR3nt: TGTGCCAGTAGTTTTCAGGGAGCCGGAAACACCATATATTTT
CDR3aa: CASSFQGAGNTIYF

v_gene: TRBV11-2
len: 18
j_gene: TRBJ2-4
d_gene: NA
abundance: NA
CDR3nt: TGTGCCAGCAGCTTAGATTTTCGCTCGGGCGGAGCCAAAAACATTCAGTACTTC
CDR3aa: CASSLDFRSGGAKNIQYF

v_gene: TRBV11-2
len: 14
j_gene: TRBJ1-4
d_gene: NA
abundance: NA
CDR3nt: TGTGCCAGCAGCTTTCGGGTGGGCGGTGAAAAACTGTTTTTT
CDR3aa: CASSFRVGGEKLFF

v_gene: TRBV9
len: 18
j_gene: TRBJ2-3
d_gene: TRBD2
abundance: NA
CDR3nt: TGTGCCAGCAGCGTAGGGACTAGCGGGGGGGCCTTCACAGATACGCAGTATTTT
CDR3aa: CASSVGTSGGAFTDTQYF

v_gene: TRBV5-1
len: 15
j_gene: TRBJ2-7
d_gene: TRBD2
abundance: few
CDR3nt: TGCGCCAGCAGCCCCCTTGGGGCGGGAGCCTACGAGCAGTACTTC
CDR3aa: CASSPLGAGAYEQYF

v_gene: TRBV7-9
len: 14
j_gene: TRBJ2-7
d_gene: TRBD1
abundance: once
CDR3nt: TGTGCCAGCAGCGCCGCCGGACAGGCCTACGAGCAGTACTTC
CDR3aa: CASSAAGQAYEQYF

v_gene: TRBV5-6
len: 13
j_gene: TRBJ1-1
d_gene: NA
abundance: NA
CDR3nt: TGTGCCAGCAGCTTGACCCCGACAAGGGAAGCTTTCTTT
CDR3aa: CASSLTPTREAFF

v_gene: TRBV6-4
len: 17
j_gene: TRBJ1-1
d_gene: TRBD1
abundance: NA
CDR3nt: TGTGCCAGCACCGGTGGACACGGACAGGTTATGAACACTGAAGCTTTCTTT
CDR3aa: CASTGGHGQVMNTEAFF

v_gene: TRBV19
len: 13
j_gene: TRBJ2-1
d_gene: NA
abundance: NA
CDR3nt: TGTGCCAGCGCATTTAAAGCTAACAATGAGCAGTTCTTC
CDR3aa: CASAFKANNEQFF

v_gene: TRBV28
len: 16
j_gene: TRBJ2-2
d_gene: NA
abundance: many
CDR3nt: TGTGCCAGCAGTCTACCCTCGGAACTGAACACCGGGGAGCTGTTTTTT
CDR3aa: CASSLPSELNTGELFF

v_gene: TRBV2
len: 14
j_gene: TRBJ1-6
d_gene: NA
abundance: NA
CDR3nt: TGTGCCAGCAAGAAATCTGGCTCGTTCTCCCCCCTCCACTTT
CDR3aa: CASKKSGSFSPLHF

v_gene: TRBV7-9
len: 15
j_gene: TRBJ1-5
d_gene: TRBD1
abundance: few
CDR3nt: TGTGCCAGCAGCTCCGACAGGGGGCGCGATCAGCCCCAGCATTTT
CDR3aa: CASSSDRGRDQPQHF

v_gene: TRBV15
len: 18
j_gene: TRBJ2-4
d_gene: TRBD2
abundance: NA
CDR3nt: TGTGCCACCAGCAGAGATGGAGCGACTAGCGGATACTGGGACATTCAGTACTTC
CDR3aa: CATSRDGATSGYWDIQYF

v_gene: TRBV7-2
len: 13
j_gene: TRBJ2-5
d_gene: NA
abundance: once
CDR3nt: TGTGCCAGCAGCTACACCCTCCAAGAGACCCAGTACTTC
CDR3aa: CASSYTLQETQYF

v_gene: TRBV6-5
len: 16
j_gene: TRBJ2-3
d_gene: NA
abundance: few
CDR3nt: TGTGCCAGCAGTTACGGGTCCCTAACTGGCACAGATACGCAGTATTTT
CDR3aa: CASSYGSLTGTDTQYF

v_gene: TRBV6-1
len: 15
j_gene: TRBJ2-1
d_gene: NA
abundance: NA
CDR3nt: TGTGCCAGCAGGGAACCCCTTCGAGGTTACAATGAGCAGTTCTTC
CDR3aa: CASREPLRGYNEQFF